This T cell receptor beta chain emerged from a study of OX40 agonist ivuxolimab in advanced cancers. Overall study context: With ivuxolimab, an agonistic anti-OX40 (CD134) antibody, patients were treated.

Measured with immunoSEQ multiplex PCR; TCRdb has only the in-frame clones, and not every one. The repertoire holds 18,000 or so clones, with 65% to 90% as singletons. Anyone with autoimmune disease history or systemic immunosuppression was excluded. Germline assignment: CDR1 MNHEY and CDR2 SMNVEV (reference sequence). The germline V and J ends were trimmed by 5 bases and 0 bases, with 14 bases remaining between them. The CDR3 consists of 15 residues. J is TRBJ2-7 and V is TRBV27, with D perhaps TRBD2 (5 bases). Sequencing was performed on CD4+ or CD8+ T cells sorted from blood, taken in a trial of the OX40 agonist ivuxolimab. The origin of this receptor is an adult with an advanced solid tumor such as melanoma, head and neck, liver or kidney cancer. The DNA for the CDR3 is TGTGCCAGCAGTACCCTGACGGGGTCCTCCTACGAGCAGTACTTC. It codes for CASSTLTGSSYEQYF.